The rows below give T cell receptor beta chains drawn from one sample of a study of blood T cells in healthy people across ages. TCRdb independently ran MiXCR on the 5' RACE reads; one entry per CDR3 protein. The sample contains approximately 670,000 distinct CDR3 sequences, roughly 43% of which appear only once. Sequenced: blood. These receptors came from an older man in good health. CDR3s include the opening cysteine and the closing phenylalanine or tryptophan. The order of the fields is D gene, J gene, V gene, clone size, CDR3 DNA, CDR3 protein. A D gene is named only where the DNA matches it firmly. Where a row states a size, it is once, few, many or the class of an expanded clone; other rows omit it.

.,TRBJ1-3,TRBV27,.,TGTGCCAGCAGCCTAGGGGTGGGCGGCCGGGACGACACCATATATTTT,CASSLGVGGRDDTIYF
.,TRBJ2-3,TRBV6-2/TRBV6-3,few,TGTGCCAGCAGACGTAGCGCGTACGGTACAGATACGCAGTATTTT,CASRRSAYGTDTQYF
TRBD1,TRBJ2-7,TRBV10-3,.,TGTGCCATCAGTGGGGGGACAGGGGTCTACGAGCAGTACTTC,CAISGGTGVYEQYF
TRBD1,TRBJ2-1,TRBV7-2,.,TGTGCCAGCAGCTTAGCCAGGGGGCAAATGTTCTTC,CASSLARGQMFF
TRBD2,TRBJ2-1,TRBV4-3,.,TGCGCCAGCAGCCCGGCCCTGGGGCTAGCGGGAGAAAATGAGCAGTTCTTC,CASSPALGLAGENEQFF
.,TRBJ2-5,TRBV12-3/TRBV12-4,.,TGTGCCAGCAGTTCCCCTGGAGCGTTCCAAGAGACCCAGTACTTC,CASSSPGAFQETQYF
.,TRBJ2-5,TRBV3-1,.,TGTGCCAGCAGCCAAACAGAAGGTGAGCAGTACTTC,CASSQTEGEQYF
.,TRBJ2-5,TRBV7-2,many,TGTGCCAGCAGCTCCGAGGGGGGACAAGAGACCCAGTACTTC,CASSSEGGQETQYF
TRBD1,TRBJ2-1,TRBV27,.,TGTGCCAGCCTTGACAGGGGTTCTAGTGCTGGGGGCACCTACAATGAGCAGTTCTTC,CASLDRGSSAGGTYNEQFF
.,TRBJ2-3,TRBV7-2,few,TGTGCCAGCAGCTTAGCGCTAAGTCCAGGGACAGATACGCAGTATTTT,CASSLALSPGTDTQYF
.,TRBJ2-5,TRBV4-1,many,TGCGCCAGCAGCCAAGTTCATTACCCACAAGAGACCCAGTACTTC,CASSQVHYPQETQYF
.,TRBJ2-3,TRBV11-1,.,TGTGCCAGCAGCTTACGGGTTAGCGGATTCGTTGGGACGCAGTATTTT,CASSLRVSGFVGTQYF
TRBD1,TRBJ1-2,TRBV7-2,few,TGTGCCAGCAGCTCAGGGGTCCGGGACAGGGATCAATTTAACTATGGCTACACCTTC,CASSSGVRDRDQFNYGYTF
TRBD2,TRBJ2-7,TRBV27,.,TGTGCCAGTACCAGGACTAGCGGCCACTACGAGCAGTACTTC,CASTRTSGHYEQYF
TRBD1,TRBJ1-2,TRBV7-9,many,TGTGCCAGCAGCCTCTCCAACAGGGGTGAGGGCTACACCTTC,CASSLSNRGEGYTF
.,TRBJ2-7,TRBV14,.,TGTGCCAGCAGCCAAGTAGTGCACGAGCAGTACTTC,CASSQVVHEQYF
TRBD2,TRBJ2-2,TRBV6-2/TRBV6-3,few,TGTGCCAGCAGTCGCCCGAGACTAGCGGGGGGCCAAAACACCGGGGAGCTGTTTTTT,CASSRPRLAGGQNTGELFF
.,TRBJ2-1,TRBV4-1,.,TGCGCCAGCAGCCAAGACGGGTTTGAGCAGTTCTTC,CASSQDGFEQFF
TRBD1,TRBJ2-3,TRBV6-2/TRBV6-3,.,TGTGCCAGCAGTCGACGGGACAGGGGGCCAGGCCAAGGCAACACAGATACGCAGTATTTT,CASSRRDRGPGQGNTDTQYF
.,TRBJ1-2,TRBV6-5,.,TGTGCCAGCAGTTACCGGACGAACTATGGCTACACCTTC,CASSYRTNYGYTF
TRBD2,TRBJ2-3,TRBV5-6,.,TGTGCCAGCAGCCGGGCGGGTAGCGGGAACACGGGAGATACGCAGTATTTT,CASSRAGSGNTGDTQYF
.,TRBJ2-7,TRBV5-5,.,TGTGCCAGCAGCTCTAGCCAGGCCTACGAGCAGTACTTC,CASSSSQAYEQYF
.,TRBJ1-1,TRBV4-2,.,TGTGCCAGCAGCCAAGATAAAAGGGTTGCAGGGATTACTGAAGCTTTCTTT,CASSQDKRVAGITEAFF
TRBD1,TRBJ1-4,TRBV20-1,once,TGCAGTGCCAGTCCTTGGGGGACAGGGGATGAAAAACTGTTTTTT,CSASPWGTGDEKLFF
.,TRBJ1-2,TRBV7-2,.,TGTGCCAGCAGCTTAGATTGGAGCAGGGCAGGCGGCTACACCTTC,CASSLDWSRAGGYTF
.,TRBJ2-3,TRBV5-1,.,TGCGCCAGCAGCTTTGAATTCGGAACAGATACGCAGTATTTT,CASSFEFGTDTQYF
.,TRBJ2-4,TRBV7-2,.,TGTGCCAGCAGCCTGAGAGGACAGAGAAACCTAGCCAAAAACATTCAGTACTTC,CASSLRGQRNLAKNIQYF
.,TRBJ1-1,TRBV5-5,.,TGTGCCAGCATGACGGTCGCATCTCCGGACACTGAAGCTTTCTTT,CASMTVASPDTEAFF
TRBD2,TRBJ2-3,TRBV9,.,TGTGCCAGCAGCTCCCAACCGGGACTAGTTACGCAGTATTTT,CASSSQPGLVTQYF
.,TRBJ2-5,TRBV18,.,TGTGCCAGCTCACGTCCTAGCGATGATTCAAAGACCCAGTACTTC,CASSRPSDDSKTQYF
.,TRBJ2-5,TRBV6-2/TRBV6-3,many,TGTGCCAGCTCGACTAGAGGGGAGACCCAGTACTTC,CASSTRGETQYF
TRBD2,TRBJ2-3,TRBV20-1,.,TGCAGTGCTAGGACTAGCGGGGGCCTCATCACAGATACGCAGTATTTT,CSARTSGGLITDTQYF
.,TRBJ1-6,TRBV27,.,TGTGCCAGCAGTTTTTTGGGGATCGGCGGAAGCTCCTATAATTCACCCCTCCACTTT,CASSFLGIGGSSYNSPLHF
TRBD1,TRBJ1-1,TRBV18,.,TGTGCCAGCTCACGGGACAGTCGGGGCACTGAAGCTTTCTTT,CASSRDSRGTEAFF
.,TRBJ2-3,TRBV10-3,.,TGTGCCATCAGCGGGCCCGGAGATTCTACGCAGTATTTT,CAISGPGDSTQYF
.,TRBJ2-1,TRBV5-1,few,TGCGCCAGCAGGGGGGGGGCGGGACAGCTGAATGAGCAGTTCTTC,CASRGGAGQLNEQFF
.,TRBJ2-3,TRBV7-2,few,TGTGCCAGCAGCCTTAGTGGAGGCCTCAGCACAGATACGCAGTATTTT,CASSLSGGLSTDTQYF
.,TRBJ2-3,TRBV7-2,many,TGTGCCAGCAGCCCCACACAGGTTCCGGGGGATACGCAGTATTTT,CASSPTQVPGDTQYF
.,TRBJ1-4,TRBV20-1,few,TGCAGTGCTCCCCGCCGGGCCAAGGGAGAAAAACTGTTTTTT,CSAPRRAKGEKLFF
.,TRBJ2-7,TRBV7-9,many,TGTGCCAGCAGCTTAAGCAGCGAGCAGTACTTC,CASSLSSEQYF
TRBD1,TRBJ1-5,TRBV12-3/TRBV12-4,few,TGTGCCAGCAGTTTAAGGGGGCATCAGCCCCAGCATTTT,CASSLRGHQPQHF
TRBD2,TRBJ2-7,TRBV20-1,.,TGCAGTGCTAGGAGCCTCGGTGGTATGGGCGGGAGGGCCTTCGGCGAGCAGTACTTC,CSARSLGGMGGRAFGEQYF
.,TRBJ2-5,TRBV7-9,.,TGTGCCAGCAGGCCAAATACAGGGAAGACCCAGTACTTC,CASRPNTGKTQYF
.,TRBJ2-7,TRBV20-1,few,TGCAGTGCTATTCCGGGACCTTCCTACGAGCAGTACTTC,CSAIPGPSYEQYF
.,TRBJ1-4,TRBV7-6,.,TGTGCCAGCAGCTCGACTAACGGGGGAGAAAAACTGTTTTTT,CASSSTNGGEKLFF
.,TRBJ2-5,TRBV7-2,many,TGTGCCAGCAGCTTACTTCTAGCAGGATGGGAGACCCAGTACTTC,CASSLLLAGWETQYF
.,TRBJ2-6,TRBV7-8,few,TGTGCCAGCAGCTTACAGTACTCTGGGGCCAACGTCCTGACTTTC,CASSLQYSGANVLTF
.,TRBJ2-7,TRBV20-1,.,TGCAGTGCCCCCGGGCTCCGAGGATACGAGCAGTACTTC,CSAPGLRGYEQYF
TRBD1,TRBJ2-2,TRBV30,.,TGTGCCTGGAGTAGGGGGCCCACCGGGGAGCTGTTTTTT,CAWSRGPTGELFF
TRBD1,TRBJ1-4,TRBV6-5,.,TGTGCCAGCAGTTACACAGGGGCGAACCCAACTAATGAAAAACTGTTTTTT,CASSYTGANPTNEKLFF
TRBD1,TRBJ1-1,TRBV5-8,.,TGTGCCAGCAGTTCAGGACAGGGGGCGTTTTCTGAAGCTTTCTTT,CASSSGQGAFSEAFF
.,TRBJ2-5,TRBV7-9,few,TGTGCCAGCAGCCGGCTAGGCCAAGAGACCCAGTACTTC,CASSRLGQETQYF